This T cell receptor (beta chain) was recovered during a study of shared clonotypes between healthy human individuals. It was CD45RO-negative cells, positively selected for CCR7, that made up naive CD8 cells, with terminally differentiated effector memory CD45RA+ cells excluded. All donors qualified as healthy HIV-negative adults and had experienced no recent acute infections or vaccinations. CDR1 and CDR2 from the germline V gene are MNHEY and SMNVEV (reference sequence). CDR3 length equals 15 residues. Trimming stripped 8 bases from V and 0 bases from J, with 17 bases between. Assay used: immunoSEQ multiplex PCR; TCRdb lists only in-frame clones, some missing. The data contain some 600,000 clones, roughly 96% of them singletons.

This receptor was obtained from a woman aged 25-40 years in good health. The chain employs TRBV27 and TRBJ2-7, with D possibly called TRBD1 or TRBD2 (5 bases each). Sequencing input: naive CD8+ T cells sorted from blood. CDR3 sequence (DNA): TGTGCCAGCTCCCCCGGGGCGCCGACCTCCTACGAGCAGTACTTC. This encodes CASSPGAPTSYEQYF.